Below, 29 T cell receptor beta chains from the same sample are listed, as sequenced in a study of graft-versus-host responses after intestinal transplantation. Some clones are missing from TCRdb's copy, which holds only in-frame ones; the method was immunoSEQ multiplex PCR. This repertoire shows about 25,000 clones, just under 40% found once; its top ten account for 0.66%. The specimen comprised alloreactive CD4+ T cells from a mixed lymphocyte reaction culture, sampled before intestinal transplant. Documented subset: CFSE-low proliferating T cells sorted from roughly six-day pre-transplant mixed lymphocyte reaction (GvH or HvG direction). The receptors were sampled from a human patient who received an intestinal transplant.

This clone was counted between two and nine times. The chain links TRBV6-6 to TRBJ1-2; no firm D call. CDR3 size: 12 residues. Germline values: CDR1 MNHNY, CDR2 SVGAGI (reference sequence). Trimming took off 4 bases at V and 3 bases at J, with 6 bases between the two ends. In DNA, the CDR3 is TGTGCCAGCAGTTCAGAATACTATGGCTACACCTTC. Protein: CASSSEYYGYTF.

For the CDR3, the DNA is TGCGCCAGCAGAAAAGAACCACTCTACGAGCAGTACTTC. Its protein is CASRKEPLYEQYF. The chain links TRBV5-1 to TRBJ2-7; D is ambiguous. The germline CDR1 and CDR2 sequences are SGHRS and YFSETQ. The CDR3 runs 13 residues. V lost 5 bases, J lost 3 bases, and 12 bases lay in between.

This clone has more than one count but fewer than ten. This chain connects TRBV11-2 to TRBJ1-1; no firm D call. The CDR3 runs to 13 residues. Germline V CDR1 and CDR2: SGHAT, FQNNGV. V lost 8 bases and J lost 0, with 10 bases in between. Here the CDR3 DNA reads TGTGCCAGCGCGGTAAGGCTGAACACTGAAGCTTTCTTT. As protein: CASAVRLNTEAFF. Full variable domain (outside the CDR3, taken from reference TRBV11-2 and TRBJ1-1): EAGVAQSPRYKIIEKRQSVAFWCNPISGHATLYWYQQILGQGPKLLIQFQNNGVVDDSQLPKDRFSAERLKGVDSTLKIQPAKLEDSAVYLCASAVRLNTEAFFGQGTRLTVV.

This rearrangement joins TRBV7-2 to TRBJ2-1; perhaps TRBD1 as D (5 bases). V shed 0 bases and J shed 6 bases, with 18 bases lying between them. This CDR3 is 17 amino acids long. Germline loops: CDR1 SGHTA, CDR2 FQGNSA. CDR3 amino acids: CASSLAAGQGWGNEQFF. DNA for the CDR3: TGTGCCAGCAGCTTAGCGGCCGGGCAGGGCTGGGGCAATGAGCAGTTCTTC. The whole variable domain, filled in from reference TRBV7-2 and TRBJ2-1, reads GAGVSQSPSNKVTEKGKDVELRCDPISGHTALYWYRQSLGQGLEFLIYFQGNSAPDKSGLPSDRFSAERTGGSVSTLTIQRTQQEDSAVYLCASSLAAGQGWGNEQFFGPGTRLTVL.

The chain joins TRBV18 to TRBJ2-7, with D perhaps TRBD1 (6 bases). V gave up 6 bases and J gave up 2 bases, with 14 bases separating them. The germline gives CDR1 KGHSH, CDR2 LQKENI. The CDR3 consists of 14 residues. CDR3 nucleotide sequence: TGTGCCAGCTCGAGAGACTGGACAGCCTACGAGCAGTACTTC. Amino acids: CASSRDWTAYEQYF.

This clone has just a few counts. This rearrangement joins TRBV5-1 to TRBJ2-7; 11 bases map to TRBD1. The germline V gene encodes CDR1 SGHRS and CDR2 YFSETQ. The CDR3 length is 16 residues. Germline trimming cut 3 bases from V and 5 bases from J; bases unmatched to any gene: 10. The CDR3 DNA reads as TGCGCCAGCAGCTGGGGCGGGACAGGGGGAAATGACGAGCAGTACTTC. Its protein is CASSWGGTGGNDEQYF.

The rearrangement links TRBV5-1 to TRBJ1-5, with 9 positions matching TRBD1. The V gene end was trimmed by 0 bases and the J gene end by 5 bases; junction bases not matched to a gene: 3. The CDR3 runs 15 residues. In germline, CDR1 is SGHRS, CDR2 YFSETQ. Here the CDR3 DNA reads TGCGCCAGCAGCTTGGACGGACAGGGGTATCAGCCCCAGCATTTT. Translation gives CASSLDGQGYQPQHF.

V is TRBV5-1 and J is TRBJ1-1; 8 nucleotides match TRBD1. CDR3 length equals 15 residues. With 2 bases clipped from V and 6 bases from J, the junction kept 9 bases outside the gene matches. CDR1 and CDR2 (germline): SGHRS, YFSETQ. Here the CDR3 reads CASSLQGGRHAEAFF. The CDR3, as DNA: TGCGCCAGCAGCTTACAGGGGGGTCGACATGCTGAAGCTTTCTTT.

The CDR3 DNA is TGTGCCAGCAGCTTAGAATATGCTAGCGGGGGGGCCGGGCCTCCGTTCTTC. This translates into CASSLEYASGGAGPPFF. This sequence joins TRBV11-3 and TRBJ2-1; TRBD2 matches 12 bases. Losses at the gene ends were 0 bases for V and 15 bases for J; bases not matched to a gene: 15. The CDR3 is 17 residues long. Germline CDR1 SGHNT, CDR2 YENEEA.

The rearrangement uses TRBV5-1 and TRBJ2-1; 8 bases map to TRBD2. The length of the CDR3 is 14 residues. Germline lookup yields CDR1 SGHRS and CDR2 YFSETQ. The J segment lost 2 bases and the V segment lost 5 bases, leaving 3 bases of the junction unmatched. The CDR3 here is CASSPGLAYNEQFF. The DNA of the CDR3 is TGCGCCAGCAGTCCGGGACTAGCCTACAATGAGCAGTTCTTC.

V is TRBV7-2 and J is TRBJ2-5, with D maybe TRBD1 (5 bases). Looked up from germline, CDR1 is SGHTA and CDR2 is FQGNSA. The CDR3 totals 15 residues. V was cut by 5 bases and J by 2 bases, with 15 bases left in between. Here the CDR3 reads CASSPGQGAQETQYF. The CDR3 coding sequence is TGTGCCAGCAGCCCCGGGCAGGGTGCACAAGAGACCCAGTACTTC.

This clone appeared a few times. V gene TRBV6-5 combines with J gene TRBJ2-7; D is undetermined. Germline V lookup: CDR1 MNHEY, CDR2 SVGAGI. CDR3 size: 15 residues. Trimming took off 2 bases at V and 5 bases at J, with 16 bases between the two ends. CDR3 sequence: CASSYDRQASNEQYF. As DNA, the CDR3 is TGTGCCAGCAGTTACGATAGGCAGGCGTCTAACGAGCAGTACTTC.

The chain combines TRBV6-4 with TRBJ1-5, with D uncertain. The V gene lost 3 bases and the J gene lost 2 bases, with 5 bases spanning the gap. Germline CDR1 MRHNA, CDR2 SNTAGT. This CDR3 spans 13 amino acids. The CDR3 nucleotides are TGTGCCAGCAGTGAGGAGGGCAATCAGCCCCAGCATTTT. Protein: CASSEEGNQPQHF.

The table lists this clone with a few counts. The V gene is TRBV27, the J gene TRBJ2-7, with D unclear. This CDR3 has 18 residues. Germline V gives CDR1 MNHEY, CDR2 SMNVEV (reference sequence). V was clipped by 1 base and J by 3 bases, with 22 bases between them. CDR3 sequence reads: CASSLLWAPGGHRYEQYF. The CDR3, as DNA: TGTGCCAGCAGTTTATTGTGGGCCCCCGGTGGGCACCGCTACGAGCAGTACTTC.

J is TRBJ2-3 and V is TRBV7-2; 11 bases are a match to TRBD2. Germline V lookup: CDR1 SGHTA, CDR2 FQGNSA. Trimming cost V 5 bases and J 0 bases; bases outside gene matches: 7. The CDR3 sequence is 17 residues long. In nucleotides, the CDR3 is TGTGCCAGCAGCAGAAGACTAGCGGGGTATAGCACAGATACGCAGTATTTT. Amino acid sequence: CASSRRLAGYSTDTQYF.

This clone was observed a few times. The chain uses TRBV6-1 and TRBJ2-3; 12 bases are a match to TRBD2. The germline V gene has CDR1 MNHNS and CDR2 SASEGT. V lost 4 bases, J lost 1 base, and 15 bases stayed unmatched. The CDR3 is 20 amino acids. The CDR3 DNA is TGTGCCAGCAGTGTTATGCCTAGCGGGAGGGCCGTCATTGGCACAGATACGCAGTATTTT. It encodes CASSVMPSGRAVIGTDTQYF.

This clone was found a few times. CDR3 coding DNA: TGTGCCAGCAGCTTAGCCCTAGCCCTAACCGGGGAGCTGTTTTTT. Translated: CASSLALALTGELFF. V is TRBV7-2 and J is TRBJ2-2; D possibly corresponds to TRBD2 (5 bases). Trimming removed 0 bases from V and 5 bases from J, with 10 bases in between. CDR1 is SGHTA, CDR2 FQGNSA, per germline. The CDR3 has 15 residues.

The V gene is TRBV7-9, the J gene TRBJ2-3, with D perhaps matching TRBD1 (5 bases). The germline CDR1 and CDR2 sequences are SEHNR and FQNEAQ (reference sequence). V was trimmed by 1 base and J by 1 base, leaving 12 bases between them. The CDR3 runs to 16 residues. The CDR3 region is CASSLGRGAGTDTQYF. CDR3 in DNA: TGTGCCAGCAGCTTAGGAAGGGGCGCAGGCACAGATACGCAGTATTTT. The complete variable domain, with remaining parts taken from reference TRBV7-9 and TRBJ2-3, reads DTGVSQNPRHKITKRGQNVTFRCDPISEHNRLYWYRQTLGQGPEFLTYFQNEAQLEKSRLLSDRFSAERPKGSFSTLEIQRTEQGDSAMYLCASSLGRGAGTDTQYFGPGTRLTVL.

This clone has only a few counts. This chain joins TRBV11-3 and TRBJ2-3; the match to TRBD2 covers 7 bases. The CDR3 totals 14 residues. The ends lost 10 bases at V and 3 bases at J; junction bases unmatched: 10. Germline values: CDR1 SGHNT, CDR2 YENEEA. The CDR3 DNA is TGTGCCACTGAACGGGGGGTAGGAACAGATACGCAGTATTTT. Protein product: CATERGVGTDTQYF. The full variable domain, its missing parts supplied by reference TRBV11-3 and TRBJ2-3, is EAGVVQSPRYKIIEKKQPVAFWCNPISGHNTLYWYLQNLGQGPELLIRYENEEAVDDSQLPKDRFSAERLKGVDSTLKIQPAELGDSAVYLCATERGVGTDTQYFGPGTRLTVL.

This clone was seen a few times. The chain couples TRBV28 to TRBJ2-7; 12 bases match TRBD2. This CDR3 is 17 amino acids long. V lost 7 bases to trimming and J lost 3 bases; unmatched junction nucleotides: 13. Germline V gives CDR1 MDHEN, CDR2 SYDVKM. CDR3 sequence (DNA): TGTGCCAGCAACCGTGGACTAGCGGGACGTTCCCTCTACGAGCAGTACTTC. It is translated as CASNRGLAGRSLYEQYF.

This chain uses TRBV18 with TRBJ1-6; D not certain. The V and J ends lost 6 bases and 0 bases respectively, with 12 bases between them. There are 16 residues in the CDR3. Per the germline V gene, CDR1 is KGHSH and CDR2 is LQKENI. The CDR3 sequence: CASSRTGSSYNSPLHF. The CDR3 bases are TGTGCCAGCTCCCGGACCGGGAGCTCCTATAATTCACCCCTCCACTTT.

This chain links TRBV4-2 with TRBJ1-4, with D possibly TRBD1 on 5 matching bases. The V gene lost 1 base and the J gene lost 6 bases, with 15 bases spanning the gap. The CDR3 extends over 16 amino acids. Germline CDR1 is LGHNA and CDR2 is YNFKEQ. For the CDR3, the DNA is TGTGCCAGCAGCCAAGGAGATACAGGTGGCCATGAAAAACTGTTTTTT. Encoded protein: CASSQGDTGGHEKLFF.

The J gene is TRBJ2-5, the V gene TRBV2; unclear D gene. V was shortened by 1 base and J by 4 bases, with 10 bases between the two germline ends. This CDR3 spans 14 amino acids. Germline loops: CDR1 SNHLY, CDR2 FYNNEI. The CDR3: CASSEVWQIETQYF. The CDR3 coding sequence is TGTGCCAGCAGTGAAGTTTGGCAGATAGAGACCCAGTACTTC.

This clone was seen once. The rearrangement links TRBV19 to TRBJ2-3; possibly TRBD2 for D (7 bases). The CDR3 totals 13 residues. Germline V gene lookup returns CDR1 LNHDA and CDR2 SQIVND (reference sequence). V was trimmed by 6 bases and J by 2 bases, leaving 9 bases between them. The CDR3 region is CASRGGATDTQYF. In DNA, the CDR3 is TGTGCCAGTAGGGGGGGGGCCACAGATACGCAGTATTTT.

This clone was seen more than once but under ten times. The chain is built from TRBV6-1 and TRBJ2-3; tentative D call: TRBD2 (5 bases). Trimming took 7 bases from V and 2 from J, leaving 16 bases between them. CDR1 and CDR2 (germline): MNHNS, SASEGT. This CDR3 is 15 amino acids long. The CDR3 region is CASKGDPIHTDTQYF. CDR3 sequence (DNA): TGTGCCAGCAAGGGAGACCCGATCCACACAGATACGCAGTATTTT.

The chain has TRBV6-5 and TRBJ1-1; tentative D call: TRBD1 (5 bases). The CDR3 is made up of 12 amino acids. The germline V gene encodes CDR1 MNHEY and CDR2 SVGAGI. The V end was cut by 0 bases, the J end by 7 bases, with 6 bases between. The DNA of the CDR3 is TGTGCCAGCAGTTACTCAGGGGTTGAAGCTTTCTTT. Protein sequence: CASSYSGVEAFF.

CDR3 region: CASSLRTSGTYEQYF. CDR3 in DNA: TGTGCCAGCAGCTTAAGGACTAGCGGTACCTACGAGCAGTACTTC. V gene TRBV7-2 combines with J gene TRBJ2-7, with 10 bases that match TRBD2. The CDR3 sequence is 15 residues long. CDR1 is SGHTA, CDR2 FQGNSA, per germline. With V trimmed by 2 bases and J by 2 bases, 3 bases remained unmatched.

This clone turned up a few times. V is TRBV10-3 and J is TRBJ1-1; D call uncertain. Germline values: CDR1 ENHRY, CDR2 SYGVKD. There are 11 residues in the CDR3. The V gene lost 5 bases and the J gene lost 2 bases, with 3 bases spanning the gap. Here the CDR3 reads CAISSNTEAFF. CDR3 sequence (DNA): TGTGCCATCAGTTCAAACACTGAAGCTTTCTTT.

This chain connects TRBV7-9 to TRBJ1-1, with 11 bases lining up with TRBD1. After removal of 5 bases from V and 5 bases from J, the junction contained 10 bases not matched to a gene. The CDR3 sequence is 16 residues long. Germline V gene sequence: CDR1 SEHNR, CDR2 FQNEAQ (reference sequence). In nucleotides, the CDR3 is TGTGCCAGCAGCGACCGGACAGGGGGCGGAGGAACTGAAGCTTTCTTT. It translates to CASSDRTGGGGTEAFF.